The present TCR beta chain was sequenced within a study of T cell changes during pregnancy in multiple sclerosis (dated 2019 in TCRdb). General notes on the study: Changes in the T cell repertoire over the course of pregnancy were examined in this study in women with multiple sclerosis.

This clone is a singleton in its sample. This clone's antigen is unknown. No much larger clone is present one base from it, and per-base qualities are unavailable. From the cysteine up to the phenylalanine, the CDR3 has a length of 15 residues. Only the CDR3 region is kept as DNA, spanning 45 bases read in frame from base 1. At the junction V is shortened by 10 bases and J by 1 base; bases outside the gene matches: 12. Sequences LNHDA (CDR1) and SQIVND (CDR2) are obtained from the germline V gene (reference sequence). Preparation of the library involved the immunoSEQ multiplex PCR assay. What TCRdb holds here is the immuneACCESS table cut down to in-frame rearrangements. Part of the clones is not present; checked against another copy, under half of the missing clones reflect an unresolved V gene, and the others are unexplained. This sample is represented by around 50,000 clones; roughly 89% of them were singletons. The ten largest clones take up about 5% of the sample.

This receptor was taken from a human donor whose cells served as feeder cells for cultures in a pregnancy study. The chain uses TRBV19 and TRBJ1-1; 7 of the junction bases match TRBD1. The sample consisted of peripheral blood from another person, used as feeder cells. Here the CDR3 is given as CATTPPQGKNTEAFF. In nucleotide form, the sequence is TGTGCCACGACCCCCCCACAGGGGAAGAACACTGAAGCTTTCTTT.